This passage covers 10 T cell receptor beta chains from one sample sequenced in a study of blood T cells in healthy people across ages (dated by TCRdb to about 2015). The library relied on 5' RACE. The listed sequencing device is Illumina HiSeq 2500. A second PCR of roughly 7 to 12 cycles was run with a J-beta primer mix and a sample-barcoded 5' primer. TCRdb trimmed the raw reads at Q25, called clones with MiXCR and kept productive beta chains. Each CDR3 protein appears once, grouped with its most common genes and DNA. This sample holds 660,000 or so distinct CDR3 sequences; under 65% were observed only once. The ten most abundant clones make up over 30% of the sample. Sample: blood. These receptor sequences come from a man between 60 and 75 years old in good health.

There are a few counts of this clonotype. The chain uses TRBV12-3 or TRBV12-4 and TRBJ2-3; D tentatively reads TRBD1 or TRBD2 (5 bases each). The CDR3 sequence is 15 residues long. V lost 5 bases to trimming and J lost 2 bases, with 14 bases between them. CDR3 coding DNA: TGTGCCAGCAGTCAGGGACCCCAACTCACAGATACGCAGTATTTT. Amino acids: CASSQGPQLTDTQYF.

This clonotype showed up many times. CDR3 nucleotides: TGTGCCAGCAGTTCCCGGCCGACAGGGCCCTACGAGCAGTACTTC. This gives the protein CASSSRPTGPYEQYF. The chain joins TRBV27 to TRBJ2-7; TRBD1 matches 7 bases. V was pared by 4 bases and J by 2 bases, with 8 bases of the junction left unmatched. The CDR3 runs 15 residues. Germline V CDR1 and CDR2: MNHEY, SMNVEV (reference sequence).

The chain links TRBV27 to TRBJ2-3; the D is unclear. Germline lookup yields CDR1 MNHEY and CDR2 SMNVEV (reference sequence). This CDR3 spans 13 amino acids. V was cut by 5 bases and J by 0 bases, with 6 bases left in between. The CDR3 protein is CASSPYSTDTQYF. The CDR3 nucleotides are TGTGCCAGCAGTCCCTATAGCACAGATACGCAGTATTTT.

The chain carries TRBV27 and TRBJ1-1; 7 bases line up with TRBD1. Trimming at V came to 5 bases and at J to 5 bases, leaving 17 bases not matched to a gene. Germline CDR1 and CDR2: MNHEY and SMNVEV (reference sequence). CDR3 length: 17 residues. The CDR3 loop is CASSTGTVPRVGTEAFF. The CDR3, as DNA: TGTGCCAGCAGTACAGGGACAGTTCCTCGAGTAGGAACTGAAGCTTTCTTT.

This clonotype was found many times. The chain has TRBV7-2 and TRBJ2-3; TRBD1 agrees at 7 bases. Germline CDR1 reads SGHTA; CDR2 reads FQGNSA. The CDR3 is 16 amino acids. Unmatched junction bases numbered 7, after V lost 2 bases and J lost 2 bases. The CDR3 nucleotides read TGTGCCAGCAGCTTAATGGGGGACAGCTTCACAGATACGCAGTATTTT. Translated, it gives CASSLMGDSFTDTQYF.

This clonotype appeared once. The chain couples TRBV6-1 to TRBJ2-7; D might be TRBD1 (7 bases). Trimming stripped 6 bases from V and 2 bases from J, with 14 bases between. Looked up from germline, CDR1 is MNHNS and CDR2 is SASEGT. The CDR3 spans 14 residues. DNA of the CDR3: TGTGCCAGCAGACCGACAGGGAGGACCTACGAGCAGTACTTC. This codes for CASRPTGRTYEQYF.

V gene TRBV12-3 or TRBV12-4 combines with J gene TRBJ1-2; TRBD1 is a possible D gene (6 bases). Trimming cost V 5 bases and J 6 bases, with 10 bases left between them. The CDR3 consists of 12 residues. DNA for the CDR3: TGTGCCAGCAGTGCCGGACAGCATGGCTACACCTTC. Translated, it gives CASSAGQHGYTF.

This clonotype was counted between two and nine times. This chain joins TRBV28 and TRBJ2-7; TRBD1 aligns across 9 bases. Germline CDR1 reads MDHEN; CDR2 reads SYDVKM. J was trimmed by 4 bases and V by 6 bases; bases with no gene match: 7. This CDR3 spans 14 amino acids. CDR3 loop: CASSQDRGGYEQYF. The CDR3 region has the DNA TGTGCCAGCAGCCAGGACAGGGGTGGGTACGAGCAGTACTTC.

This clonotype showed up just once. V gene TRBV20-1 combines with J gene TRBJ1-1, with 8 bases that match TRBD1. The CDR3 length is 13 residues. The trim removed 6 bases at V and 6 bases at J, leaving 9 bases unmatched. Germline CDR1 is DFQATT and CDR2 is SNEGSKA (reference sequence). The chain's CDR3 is CSARRTGWSEAFF. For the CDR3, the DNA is TGCAGTGCCCGGAGGACAGGGTGGTCTGAAGCTTTCTTT.

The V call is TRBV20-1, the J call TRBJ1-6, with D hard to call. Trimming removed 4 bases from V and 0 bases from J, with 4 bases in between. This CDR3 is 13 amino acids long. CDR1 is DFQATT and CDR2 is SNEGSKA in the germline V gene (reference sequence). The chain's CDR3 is CSAKGSYNSPLHF. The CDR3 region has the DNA TGCAGTGCTAAGGGCTCCTATAATTCACCCCTCCACTTT.